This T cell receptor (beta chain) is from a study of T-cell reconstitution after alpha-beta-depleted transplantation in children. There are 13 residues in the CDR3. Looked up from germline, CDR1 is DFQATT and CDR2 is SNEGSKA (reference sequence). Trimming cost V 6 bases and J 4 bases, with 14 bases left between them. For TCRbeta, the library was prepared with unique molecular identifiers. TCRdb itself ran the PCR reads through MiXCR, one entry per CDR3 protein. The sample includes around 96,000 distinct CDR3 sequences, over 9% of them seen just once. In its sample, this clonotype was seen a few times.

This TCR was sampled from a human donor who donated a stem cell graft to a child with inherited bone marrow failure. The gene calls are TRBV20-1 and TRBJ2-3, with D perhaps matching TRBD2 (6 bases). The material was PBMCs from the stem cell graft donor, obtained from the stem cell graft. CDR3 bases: TGCAGTGCGGTGGTGGGGGGAGCAGATACGCAGTATTTT. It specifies CSAVVGGADTQYF.